Many counts were recorded for the clone carrying this T cell receptor (beta chain). The antigen remains undetermined. Trimming stripped 4 bases from V and 10 bases from J, with 16 bases between. The CDR3 runs to 14 residues. Germline-derived CDR1 and CDR2 are KGHDR and SFDVKD. TCRdb processed the reads anew with MiXCR; each CDR3 protein has one entry. The sample carries approximately 500,000 distinct CDR3 sequences, 11% recorded once. This sample is part of a study of T cell repertoires in cytomegalovirus infection. Study background: Matching HLA type, along with CMV infection, was indicated by public TCR beta signatures.

Study-wide results and caveats: Identification of carriers of CMV plus the relevant HLA was performed using cumulative public TCR beta family frequency.

Sequenced sample: PBMCs. This TCR derives from a human donor in good health (CMV status not recorded). Some clones in this sample may be carry-over from other donors' samples. This chain uses TRBV24-1 with TRBJ2-1, with D perhaps matching TRBD1 (6 bases). CDR3 nucleotides: TGTGCCACCAGTGACCCCGGGACACACGAGGAGCAGTTCTTC. This sequence encodes CATSDPGTHEEQFF.